Presented here are 28 T cell receptor beta chains from one specimen sequenced in a study of blood T cell repertoires in COVID-19. TCRdb's copy holds only in-frame clones and misses some; the assay was immunoSEQ multiplex PCR. The sample lists some 140,000 clones, about four fifths occurring once. Specimen: peripheral blood. These receptors were obtained from an elderly woman with acute or convalescent COVID-19.

V usage is TRBV6-1 and J usage is TRBJ1-2; unclear D gene. Germline lookup yields CDR1 MNHNS and CDR2 SASEGT. The CDR3 contains 11 residues. Trimming removed 1 base at V and 7 bases at J, with 4 bases between. CDR3 amino acids: CASSEVAGYTF. The DNA for the CDR3 is TGTGCCAGCAGTGAAGTGGCTGGCTACACCTTC.

This rearrangement joins TRBV6-1 to TRBJ2-5; TRBD1 matches at 8 bases. CDR1 and CDR2 (germline): MNHNS, SASEGT. V shed 7 bases and J 4 bases; nucleotides not matched to a gene: 5. The CDR3 runs 13 residues. The CDR3 bases are TGTGCCAGCACCCGCGGACAGGGAGAGACCCAGTACTTC. It is translated as CASTRGQGETQYF.

The chain joins TRBV5-1 to TRBJ1-4; 10 bases align to TRBD1. Losses at the gene ends were 1 base for V and 8 bases for J; bases not matched to a gene: 5. The CDR3 is made up of 15 amino acids. Germline V gene lookup returns CDR1 SGHRS and CDR2 YFSETQ. The DNA of the CDR3 is TGCGCCAGCAGCTTGATGGGACAGGGGAAAGAAAAACTGTTTTTT. Its protein product is CASSLMGQGKEKLFF.

V and J are TRBV6-1 and TRBJ1-4, with D unresolved. Germline V gives CDR1 MNHNS, CDR2 SASEGT. The CDR3 spans 15 residues. Trimming cost V 4 bases and J 1 base, with 10 bases left between them. The CDR3 DNA is TGTGCCAGCAGTGTACAGACGAGAACTAATGAAAAACTGTTTTTT. Its protein product is CASSVQTRTNEKLFF.

The chain has TRBV2 and TRBJ1-1; TRBD1 agrees at 9 bases. The V gene's germline CDR1 is SNHLY and CDR2 FYNNEI. This CDR3 spans 12 amino acids. Trimming at V came to 6 bases and at J to 9 bases, leaving 5 bases not matched to a gene. DNA of the CDR3: TGTGCCAGCAGGGGGGACAGGGTCAAAGCTTTCTTT. Protein sequence: CASRGDRVKAFF. The complete variable domain, with remaining parts taken from reference TRBV2 and TRBJ1-1, reads EPEVTQTPSHQVTQMGQEVILRCVPISNHLYFYWYRQILGQKVEFLVSFYNNEISEKSEIFDDQFSVERPDGSNFTLKIRSTKLEDSAMYFCASRGDRVKAFFGQGTRLTVV.

This clone was counted a few times. J is TRBJ2-3 and V is TRBV7-3; 8 bases agree with TRBD2. Per germline, CDR1 SGHTA and CDR2 FQGTGA. There are 15 residues in the CDR3. Unmatched junction bases numbered 7, after V lost 3 bases and J lost 5 bases. The CDR3, as DNA: TGTGCCAGCAGCTTTAGCGGGGCCCGCGGAGATACGCAGTATTTT. This sequence encodes CASSFSGARGDTQYF.

This chain uses TRBV3-1 (or the pseudogene TRBV3-2) with TRBJ2-7, with a tentative D call TRBD1 (5 bases). The germline CDR1 and CDR2 sequences are LGHDT and YNNKEL (reference sequence). This CDR3 spans 15 amino acids. Between the trimmed V and J ends, which lost 1 base and 6 bases, there was a span of 16 bases. In nucleotides, the CDR3 is TGTGCCAGCAGCCAAGGGGGCAGTAGGTCCGGCGAGCAGTACTTC. Its translation: CASSQGGSRSGEQYF.

The chain combines TRBV6-2 or TRBV6-3 with TRBJ1-1; D gene uncertain. The CDR3 consists of 12 residues. Trimming pared 6 bases from V and 1 base from J, leaving 6 bases between. The germline gives CDR1 MNHEY, CDR2 SVGEGT. The CDR3 bases are TGTGCCAGCAGCGGCAGGAACACTGAAGCTTTCTTT. As protein: CASSGRNTEAFF.

The chain is built from TRBV12-3 or TRBV12-4 and TRBJ1-4; 7 nucleotides agree with TRBD1. The CDR3 is 12 amino acids. With V trimmed by 4 bases and J by 7 bases, 0 bases remained unmatched. The CDR3: CASSWDSEKLFF. CDR3 DNA: TGTGCCAGCAGTTGGGACAGTGAAAAACTGTTTTTT.

The rearrangement joins TRBV7-9 to TRBJ1-1; D is undetermined. Germline values: CDR1 SEHNR, CDR2 FQNEAQ (reference sequence). The CDR3 is 14 residues long. Trimming removed 0 bases from V and 2 bases from J, with 7 bases in between. The CDR3: CASSLARKNTEAFF. CDR3 nucleotide sequence: TGTGCCAGCAGCTTAGCGCGGAAAAACACTGAAGCTTTCTTT.

This chain links TRBV6-5 with TRBJ1-3; perhaps TRBD1 as D (6 bases). V dropped 10 bases and J dropped 1 base, with 14 bases sitting between them. Germline CDR1 reads MNHEY; CDR2 reads SVGAGI. CDR3 size: 14 residues. CDR3 bases: TGTGCCACCCGGGACACCTTTTCTGGAAACACCATATATTTT. Its translation: CATRDTFSGNTIYF.

The J gene is TRBJ2-5, the V gene TRBV5-4; 8 bases are a match to TRBD1. The CDR3 length is 15 residues. Germline V gene data show CDR1 as SGHNT and CDR2 as YYREEE (reference sequence). The V segment lost 4 bases and the J segment 5 bases; nucleotides outside the gene matches: 10. As DNA, the CDR3 is TGTGCCAGCAGCGTGGACGGGACAGGCCGGGAGACCCAGTACTTC. Its protein is CASSVDGTGRETQYF.

The V call is TRBV6-5, the J call TRBJ2-7; D is uncertain. Trimming took off 4 bases at V and 3 bases at J, with 16 bases between the two ends. Per germline, CDR1 MNHEY and CDR2 SVGAGI. This CDR3 region has 15 residues. CDR3 nucleotide sequence: TGTGCCAGCAGTTTTGGGCCGTACCGCCTCTACGAGCAGTACTTC. Translation gives CASSFGPYRLYEQYF.

This clone has only a few counts. Within the sample, other DNA sequences also encode this same CDR3. V gene TRBV2 combines with J gene TRBJ1-3, with D possibly matching TRBD1 (5 bases). The CDR3 is 14 residues long. V lost 3 bases to trimming and J lost 2 bases, with 8 bases between them. Per germline, CDR1 SNHLY and CDR2 FYNNEI. CDR3 bases: TGTGCCAGCAGTGAGCCCAGGGCTGGAAACACCATATATTTT. Its protein is CASSEPRAGNTIYF.

The rearrangement joins TRBV7-3 to TRBJ1-5; D gene ambiguous. The CDR3 runs to 13 residues. Germline loops: CDR1 SGHTA, CDR2 FQGTGA. Trimming took 4 bases from V and 4 from J, leaving 8 bases between them. CDR3 sequence reads: CASSSERNQPQHF. CDR3 in DNA: TGTGCCAGCAGCTCGGAGAGGAATCAGCCCCAGCATTTT.

The CDR3 loop is CASSLLGGNTEAFF. The DNA of the CDR3 is TGTGCCAGCAGCTTGTTGGGGGGGAACACTGAAGCTTTCTTT. V gene TRBV7-2 combines with J gene TRBJ1-1, with D tentatively TRBD1 (5 bases). The germline V and J ends were trimmed by 3 bases and 1 base, with 9 bases remaining between them. Per the germline V gene, CDR1 is SGHTA and CDR2 is FQGNSA. This CDR3 spans 14 amino acids.

This clone was picked up a small number of times. V is TRBV5-1 and J is TRBJ2-4; the match to TRBD1 covers 7 bases. V shed 0 bases and J 3 bases; nucleotides not matched to a gene: 6. Germline values: CDR1 SGHRS, CDR2 YFSETQ. The CDR3 is 16 amino acids. CDR3 in DNA: TGCGCCAGCAGCTTGGACCAGGGGGTCGTCAAAAACATTCAGTACTTC. Protein: CASSLDQGVVKNIQYF. Supplemented by reference TRBV5-1 and TRBJ2-4, the full variable domain reads KAGVTQTPRYLIKTRGQQVTLSCSPISGHRSVSWYQQTPGQGLQFLFEYFSETQRNKGNFPGRFSGRQFSNSRSEMNVSTLELGDSALYLCASSLDQGVVKNIQYFGAGTRLSVL.

The chain couples TRBV29-1 to TRBJ2-3; 10 nucleotides line up with TRBD2. The CDR3 has 15 residues. The junction had 10 bases not matched to a gene; V was cut back by 7 bases and J by 3 bases. CDR1 is SQVTM, CDR2 ANQGSEA, per germline. The CDR3 reads CSAQLAGQITDTQYF. The CDR3, as DNA: TGCAGCGCTCAACTAGCGGGGCAGATAACAGATACGCAGTATTTT.

The rearrangement joins TRBV29-1 to TRBJ1-1; D gene uncertain. CDR1 and CDR2 (germline): SQVTM, ANQGSEA. This CDR3 comprises 13 residues. V was shortened by 5 bases and J by 6 bases, with 16 bases between the two germline ends. The CDR3 reads CSVHGMSFAEAFF. CDR3 DNA sequence: TGCAGCGTTCACGGGATGTCGTTCGCTGAAGCTTTCTTT.

V usage is TRBV15 and J usage is TRBJ2-7; TRBD2 agrees at 9 bases. The J segment lost 6 bases and the V segment lost 3 bases, leaving 12 bases of the junction unmatched. Germline V lookup: CDR1 LNHNV, CDR2 YYDKDF (reference sequence). The CDR3 consists of 16 residues. DNA for the CDR3: TGTGCCACCAGCAGGGAACTAGCGGGTAGCACGGGCGAGCAGTACTTC. It codes for CATSRELAGSTGEQYF.

The chain uses TRBV4-1 and TRBJ1-4, with D tentatively TRBD1 (5 bases). CDR1 is MGHRA, CDR2 YSYEKL, per germline. The CDR3 has 14 amino acids. V was clipped by 5 bases and J by 8 bases, with 15 bases between them. The CDR3 is CASSSQGGDEKLFF. CDR3 sequence (DNA): TGCGCCAGCAGCTCTCAGGGAGGCGACGAAAAACTGTTTTTT.

The sample holds one count of this clone. CDR3 sequence reads: CASSSEGGSHSGANVLTF. The CDR3 DNA is TGTGCCAGCAGTTCCGAGGGGGGGTCTCACTCTGGGGCCAACGTCCTGACTTTC. This chain uses TRBV7-8 with TRBJ2-6; weak D call: TRBD2 (7 bases). The germline V and J ends were trimmed by 6 bases and 0 bases, with 18 bases remaining between them. CDR1 and CDR2 from the germline V gene are SGHVS and FQNEAQ. The CDR3 covers 18 residues.

This chain uses TRBV27 with TRBJ1-4; 8 bases line up with TRBD1. Germline-derived CDR1 and CDR2 are MNHEY and SMNVEV (reference sequence). With V trimmed by 8 bases and J by 8 bases, 1 base remained unmatched. The CDR3 is 11 amino acids. CDR3 sequence reads: CASWDREKLFF. DNA for the CDR3: TGTGCCAGCTGGGACAGGGAAAAACTGTTTTTT.

The chain recombines TRBV7-9 with TRBJ1-4; the D gene is possibly TRBD1 (6 bases). The CDR3 totals 18 residues. CDR1 and CDR2 (germline): SEHNR, FQNEAQ (reference sequence). V was shortened by 5 bases and J by 7 bases, with 26 bases between the two germline ends. CDR3 sequence reads: CASSRLASGGKLGEKLFF. The CDR3 DNA is TGTGCCAGCAGCCGCCTAGCTTCGGGGGGCAAGTTGGGTGAAAAACTGTTTTTT.

Notes on this clone: A junction boundary mismatches the germline segment, possibly from a read error. V gene TRBV12-3 or TRBV12-4 combines with J gene TRBJ1-5; D is perhaps TRBD1 (6 bases). The CDR3 loop spans 13 amino acids. CDR3 loop: CASSLAQGQPQHF. The CDR3 nucleotides are TGTGCCAGCAGTCTAGCACAGGGACAGCCCCAGCATTTT.

This clone was counted only a few times. The chain uses TRBV3-1 (or the pseudogene TRBV3-2) and TRBJ1-3; D call uncertain. Germline CDR1 reads LGHDT; CDR2 reads YNNKEL (reference sequence). V was shortened by 2 bases and J by 0 bases, with 11 bases between the two germline ends. CDR3 length: 16 residues. CDR3 nucleotide sequence: TGTGCCAGCAGCCAATCAACGGGGTTCTCTGGAAACACCATATATTTT. Translating it yields CASSQSTGFSGNTIYF.

The J gene is TRBJ2-2, the V gene TRBV7-9, with TRBD2 matching 16 bases. V was clipped by 6 bases and J by 4 bases; unmatched bases: 8. Germline CDR1 SEHNR, CDR2 FQNEAQ (reference sequence). The CDR3 spans 18 residues. CDR3 protein: CASRAGLAGGRSTGELFF. For the CDR3, the DNA is TGTGCCAGCAGAGCGGGACTAGCGGGGGGGCGAAGCACCGGGGAGCTGTTTTTT.

The V call is TRBV3-1 (or the pseudogene TRBV3-2), the J call TRBJ2-7, with 8 bases matching TRBD1. In germline, CDR1 is LGHDT, CDR2 YNNKEL (reference sequence). V lost 1 base and J lost 4; bases outside the gene matches: 6. There are 15 residues in the CDR3. The CDR3 reads CASSQGATGEYEQYF. CDR3 sequence (DNA): TGTGCCAGCAGCCAAGGAGCGACAGGGGAATACGAGCAGTACTTC.